The subject of this entry is one TCR beta chain. Which antigen it targets is not known. Within one base of it there is no much larger clone, and no base qualities were kept. Genomic DNA was extracted from sorted cells for sequencing of the TCRbeta CDR3 region. TCRbeta CDR3 regions were sequenced using the immunoSEQ Assay. TCRdb took over this immuneACCESS table, retaining in-frame rearrangements with V and J assigned. Such tables are incomplete; in checked studies, under half of the missing clones stem from an unresolved V gene, and the remainder is unexplained. Here the sample has about 93,000 clones; under 95% occur a single time. Together, the top ten hold around 0.51% of the sample. Reading the germline V gene (reference sequence) gives CDR1 SGHNT and CDR2 YYREEE. The V and J ends are trimmed by 2 bases and 8 bases, leaving 8 bases between them. The CDR3 holds 12 amino acids from the cysteine to the phenylalanine. Just the 36-base CDR3 DNA is kept, in frame starting at base 1.

The trial excluded patients who had a history of autoimmune disease or were on systemic immunosuppression. Peripheral blood for TCR sequencing was drawn from every dose cohort at baseline, at cycle 4 day 1 and at cycle 7 day 1. Samples were obtained from an open-label, multicenter, first-in-human phase I dose-escalation trial of ivuxolimab. Adults with locally advanced or metastatic melanoma, renal cell carcinoma, hepatocellular carcinoma or head and neck squamous cell carcinoma were enrolled in the trial. Before TCR sequencing, CD4+ and CD8+ T cells were separately sorted from peripheral blood. This sample was included in a study of OX40 agonist ivuxolimab in advanced cancers. At the level of the whole study: Ivuxolimab was an agonistic, fully human IgG2 monoclonal antibody directed against OX40 (CD134), a costimulatory receptor. Intravenous ivuxolimab was administered to patients every 2 weeks at six dose levels: 0.01, 0.1, 0.3, 1.5, 3 and 10 mg/kg. Among the approximately 54 dose-escalation patients, about 20 had hepatocellular carcinoma, about 15 melanoma, 9 renal cell carcinoma and 9 head and neck cancer. In the dose-escalation cohort, approximately 83% of patients were male, and the mean age was 60 years with a range of roughly 20 to 85. Patients were allowed to have had prior anti-PD-1, anti-PD-L1 or anti-CTLA-4 therapy, and 40% of the dose-escalation patients had been treated with checkpoint inhibitors. Three dose-escalation patients achieved partial responses, one with hepatocellular carcinoma and two with cutaneous melanoma. Peripheral TCRbeta sequencing was intended to test whether TCR sequence diversity was altered and clonal T-cell expansion was caused by ivuxolimab. The paper describes the monotherapy dose-escalation part (N ≈ 52 patients) of the phase I trial of ivuxolimab. Study-wide findings and limitations: Partial responders in the 0.1-3.0 mg/kg groups had among the lowest normalized peripheral clonal expansion, especially among CD8+ T cells. Low levels of normalized T-cell clonal expansion were also seen in some patients who did not respond. The antigen specificity of the clonally expanded peripheral T cells was not determined. On average, CD8+ T cells showed more expanded clones than CD4+ T cells after ivuxolimab. At doses of 0.1 to 3.0 mg/kg, clonal expansion of both CD4+ and CD8+ T cells in blood was seen between baseline and week 6.

Sequenced material: CD4+ or CD8+ T cells sorted from blood, taken in a trial of the OX40 agonist ivuxolimab. This chain is built from TRBV5-4 and TRBJ1-5, with no reliable assignment of the D segment. The receptor comes from an adult with an advanced solid tumor such as melanoma, head and neck, liver or kidney cancer. The sequenced DNA: TGTGCCAGCAGCTTTAATTTGGAGCCCCAGCATTTT. This translates into CASSFNLEPQHF.